This T cell receptor beta chain was observed in a study of CD8 T cells in Susac syndrome. Blood CD8+ and CD4+ T cells underwent high-throughput TCR beta sequencing. RNA totalling roughly 0.45 to 1 ug underwent reverse transcription with random hexamers. The TCR beta CDR3 was amplified by immunoSEQ multiplex PCR across 54 Vbeta, 13 Jbeta. TCRdb re-analysed the immunoSEQ multiplex PCR reads in MiXCR, keeping a single row per CDR3 protein. The sample has 100,000 or so distinct CDR3 sequences; approximately 90% are singletons. The sequenced sample consisted of CD8+ T cells from PBMCs. The TCR sequence derives from a human donor in good health.

CDR3 in DNA: TGTGCCAGTAGTACGAAAATTCCGGGACAGGGCTCTGGGGCCAACGTCCTGACTTTC. It translates to CASSTKIPGQGSGANVLTF. The rearrangement uses TRBV19 and TRBJ2-6; 9 nucleotides align to TRBD1. Unmatched junction bases numbered 10, after V lost 4 bases and J lost 0 bases. The CDR3 is made up of 19 amino acids. The germline CDR1 and CDR2 sequences are LNHDA and SQIVND (reference sequence).